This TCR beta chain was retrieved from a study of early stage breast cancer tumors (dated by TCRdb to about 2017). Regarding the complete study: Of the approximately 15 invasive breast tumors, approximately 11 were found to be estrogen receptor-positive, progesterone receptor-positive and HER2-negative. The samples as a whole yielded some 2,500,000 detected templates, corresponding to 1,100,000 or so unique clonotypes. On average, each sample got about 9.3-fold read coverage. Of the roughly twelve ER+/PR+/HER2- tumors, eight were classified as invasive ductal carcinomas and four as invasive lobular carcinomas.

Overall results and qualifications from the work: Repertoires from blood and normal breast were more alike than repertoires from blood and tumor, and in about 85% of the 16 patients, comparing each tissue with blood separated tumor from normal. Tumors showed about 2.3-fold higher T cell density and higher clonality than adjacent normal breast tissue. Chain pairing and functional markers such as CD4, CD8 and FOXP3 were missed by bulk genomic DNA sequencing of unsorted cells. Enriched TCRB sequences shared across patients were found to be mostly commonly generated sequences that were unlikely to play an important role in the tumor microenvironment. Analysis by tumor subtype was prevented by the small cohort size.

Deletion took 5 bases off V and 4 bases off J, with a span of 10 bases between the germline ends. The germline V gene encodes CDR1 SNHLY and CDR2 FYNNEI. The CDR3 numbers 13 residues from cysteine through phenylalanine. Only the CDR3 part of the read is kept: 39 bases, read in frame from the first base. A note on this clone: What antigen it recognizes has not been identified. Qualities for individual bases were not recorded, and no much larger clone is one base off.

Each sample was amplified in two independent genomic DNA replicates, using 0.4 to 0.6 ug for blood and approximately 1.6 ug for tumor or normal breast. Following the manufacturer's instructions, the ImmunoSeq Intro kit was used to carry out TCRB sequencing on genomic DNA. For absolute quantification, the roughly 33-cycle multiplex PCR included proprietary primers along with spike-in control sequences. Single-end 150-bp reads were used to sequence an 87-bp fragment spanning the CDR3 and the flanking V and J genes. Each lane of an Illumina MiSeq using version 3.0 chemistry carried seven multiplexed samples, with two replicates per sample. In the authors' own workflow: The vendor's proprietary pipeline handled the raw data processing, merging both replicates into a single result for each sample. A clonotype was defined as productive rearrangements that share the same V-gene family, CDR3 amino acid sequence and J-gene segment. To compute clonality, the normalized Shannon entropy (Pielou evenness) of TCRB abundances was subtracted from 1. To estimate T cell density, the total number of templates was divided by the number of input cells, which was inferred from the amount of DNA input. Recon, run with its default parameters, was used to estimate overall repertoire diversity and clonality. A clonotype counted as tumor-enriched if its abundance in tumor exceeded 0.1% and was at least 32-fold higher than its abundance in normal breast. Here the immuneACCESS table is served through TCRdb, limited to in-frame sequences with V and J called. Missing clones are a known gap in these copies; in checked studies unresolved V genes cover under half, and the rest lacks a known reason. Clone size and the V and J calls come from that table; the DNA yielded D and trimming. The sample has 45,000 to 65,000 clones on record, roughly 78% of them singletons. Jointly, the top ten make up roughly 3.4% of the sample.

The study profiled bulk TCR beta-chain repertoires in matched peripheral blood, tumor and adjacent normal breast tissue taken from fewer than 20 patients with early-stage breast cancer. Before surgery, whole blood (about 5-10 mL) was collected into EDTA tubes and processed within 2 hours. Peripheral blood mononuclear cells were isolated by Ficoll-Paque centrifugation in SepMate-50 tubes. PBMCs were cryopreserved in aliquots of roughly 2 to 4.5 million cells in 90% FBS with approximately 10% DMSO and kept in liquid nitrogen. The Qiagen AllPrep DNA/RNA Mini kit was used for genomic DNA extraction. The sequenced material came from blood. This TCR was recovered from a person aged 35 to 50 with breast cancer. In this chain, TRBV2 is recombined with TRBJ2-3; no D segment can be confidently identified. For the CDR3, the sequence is CASSPDLADTQYF. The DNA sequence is TGTGCCAGCAGTCCAGACCTTGCAGATACGCAGTATTTT.